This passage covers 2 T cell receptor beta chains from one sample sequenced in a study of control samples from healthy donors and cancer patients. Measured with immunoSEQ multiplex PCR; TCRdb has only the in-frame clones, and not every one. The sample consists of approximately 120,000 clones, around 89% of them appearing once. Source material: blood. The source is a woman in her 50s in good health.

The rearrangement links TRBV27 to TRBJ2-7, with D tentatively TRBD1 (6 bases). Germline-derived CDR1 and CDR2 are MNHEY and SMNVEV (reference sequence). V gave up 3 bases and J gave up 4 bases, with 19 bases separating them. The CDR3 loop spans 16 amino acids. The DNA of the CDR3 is TGTGCCAGCAGTTTGGGGGCGGCACGGATTGGGTACGAGCAGTACTTC. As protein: CASSLGAARIGYEQYF.

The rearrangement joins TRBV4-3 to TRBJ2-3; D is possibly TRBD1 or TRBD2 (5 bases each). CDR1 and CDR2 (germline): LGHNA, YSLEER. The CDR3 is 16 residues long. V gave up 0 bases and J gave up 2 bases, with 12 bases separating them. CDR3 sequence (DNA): TGCGCCAGCAGCCAAGACCCCCGGGACCACACAGATACGCAGTATTTT. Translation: CASSQDPRDHTDTQYF.